This is a list of T cell receptor beta chains from one sample in a study of cytomegalovirus exposure and HLA in healthy donors. TCRdb's table, derived via immunoSEQ multiplex PCR, lists solely in-frame clones and lacks some. In the table there are 150,000 to 200,000 clones, about four fifths of which are singletons. Material for sequencing was PBMCs. The receptor set was obtained from a woman aged 18-35 years in good health and CMV-seronegative. CDR3s include the opening cysteine and the closing phenylalanine or tryptophan. D genes are given only for firm matches. Clone size appears in some rows only: once, few, many, or a class for an expanded clone.

TRBJ1-2	TRBV5-8	-	-	TGTGCCAGCAGCTTTAATAGCCGCGCCCTTATCCACTATGGCTACACCTTC	CASSFNSRALIHYGYTF
TRBJ2-1	TRBV28	TRBD2	-	TGTGCCAGCAGTTTAAGACGGGAGGCCTACAATGAGCAGTTCTTC	CASSLRREAYNEQFF
TRBJ2-6	TRBV15	-	-	TGTGCCACCAGCAGACCCCGGTCAGGGGCAACTGGGGCCAACGTCCTGACTTTC	CATSRPRSGATGANVLTF
TRBJ2-5	TRBV7-2	TRBD2	-	TGTGCCAGCAGCCCGAATATAGCGGGCGCGCAAGAGACCCAGTACTTC	CASSPNIAGAQETQYF
TRBJ2-3	TRBV5-6	-	-	TGTGCCAGCAGCTTGGACTGGAGCACAGATACGCAGTATTTT	CASSLDWSTDTQYF
TRBJ2-6	TRBV28	-	-	TGTGCCAGCAGTCACCAGCCCCCTGGCAGGGTAAAAGCGCGAGGGGCCAACGTCCTGACTTTC	CASSHQPPGRVKARGANVLTF
TRBJ2-3	TRBV11-2	TRBD2	-	TGTGCCAGCAGCTTAATGCCTGGACAGCTCGGGAGGGCAGATACGCAGTATTTT	CASSLMPGQLGRADTQYF
TRBJ1-5	TRBV5-5	-	-	TGTGCCAGCAGCTTGGATCCCTCAGTATATCAGCCCCAGCATTTT	CASSLDPSVYQPQHF
TRBJ1-5	TRBV6-5	-	-	TGTGCCAGCAGTTCCACAGGGCCCGACAATCAGCCCCAGCATTTT	CASSSTGPDNQPQHF
TRBJ1-1	TRBV7-2	-	-	TGTGCCAGCAGCTTAATGGCGGGATCTCTTGGAGCTTTCTTT	CASSLMAGSLGAFF
TRBJ1-1	TRBV4-3	TRBD1	few	TGCGCCAGCAGCCAAGATCGTCCAGGGGGCACTGAAGCTTTCTTT	CASSQDRPGGTEAFF
TRBJ2-1	TRBV30	TRBD2	-	TGTGCCTGGAAGGTAGCGGGAGTCCTCTCCTACAATGAGCAGTTCTTC	CAWKVAGVLSYNEQFF
TRBJ1-4	TRBV7-2	-	-	TGTGCCAGCAGCTTACAAACAGCCGTTTATGAAAAACTGTTTTTT	CASSLQTAVYEKLFF
TRBJ2-7	TRBV6-5	TRBD1	-	TGTGCCAGACCTACCGGGACAGGCTCCTACGAGCAGTACTTC	CARPTGTGSYEQYF
TRBJ1-1	TRBV7-2	-	-	TGTGCCAGCAGCCTCCTAGCTTCCGGGGGGCCGAACACTGAAGCTTTCTTT	CASSLLASGGPNTEAFF
TRBJ1-5	TRBV23-1	TRBD1	few	TGCGCCAGCAGTCAATCGAGGGACAGGGGGCCCCATAGCAATCAGCCCCAGCATTTT	CASSQSRDRGPHSNQPQHF
TRBJ1-3	TRBV28	TRBD1	-	TGTGCCAGCAGTCACTCCGGGACAGGGTTTGAAAACACCATATATTTT	CASSHSGTGFENTIYF
TRBJ2-5	TRBV9	TRBD1	-	TGTGCCAGCAGCGGACAGACAGGGAGTGGAGAGACCCAGTACTTC	CASSGQTGSGETQYF
TRBJ1-1	TRBV30	-	-	TGTGCCTGGAGCCCCCGTCCTGAAGCTTTCTTT	CAWSPRPEAFF
TRBJ1-1	TRBV7-9	-	-	TGTGCCAGCAGCTTTACAGAAGCTTTCTTT	CASSFTEAFF
TRBJ2-2	TRBV7-9	TRBD2	-	TGTTCCAGCAGCTTAAGACTAGCGGGAGCGGGGGAGCTGTTTTTT	CSSSLRLAGAGELFF
TRBJ1-1	TRBV7-9	-	-	TGTTCCAGCATCCTGGGGGGGGGCACTGAAGCTTTCTTT	CSSILGGGTEAFF
TRBJ2-3	TRBV21-1	-	-	TGTGCCAGCAGCAAAGAGGTTAGGTCGGGAACAGATACGCAGTATTTT	CASSKEVRSGTDTQYF
TRBJ2-1	TRBV29-1	TRBD2	-	TGCAGCGTTAATGGTCTAGCGGGTTCCAATGAGCAGTTCTTC	CSVNGLAGSNEQFF
TRBJ1-5	TRBV6-1	-	-	TGTGCCAGCGCTTCTCAGGGAAATCAGCCCCAGCATTTT	CASASQGNQPQHF